What follows are 26 T cell receptor beta chains derived from one specimen sequenced in a study of shared clonotypes between healthy human individuals. Naive-designated CD8 cells lacked CD45RO, were positively enriched for CCR7, and omitted terminally differentiated effector memory CD45RA+ cells. TCRdb's table, derived via immunoSEQ multiplex PCR, lists solely in-frame clones and lacks some. The data show roughly 590,000 clones, around 95% seen once. The sample was naive CD8+ T cells sorted from blood. The receptor set was obtained from a woman aged 25-40 years in good health.

The J gene is TRBJ2-1, the V gene TRBV27; 12 bases are shared with TRBD2. This CDR3 spans 15 amino acids. V was pared by 6 bases and J by 6 bases, with 6 bases of the junction left unmatched. Germline loops: CDR1 MNHEY, CDR2 SMNVEV (reference sequence). CDR3 sequence (DNA): TGTGCCAGCAGCCTCGGACTAGCGGGACCCAATGAGCAGTTCTTC. This sequence encodes CASSLGLAGPNEQFF.

J is TRBJ1-1 and V is TRBV6-1, with D uncertain. From germline, CDR1 is MNHNS and CDR2 SASEGT. Trimming shortened V by 1 base and J by 0 bases, and 9 bases separated the two germline ends. The CDR3 totals 15 residues. CDR3 sequence (DNA): TGTGCCAGCAGTGAAGAAGGAAAGCTGAACACTGAAGCTTTCTTT. Its translation: CASSEEGKLNTEAFF.

The chain links TRBV5-1 to TRBJ2-7; D tentatively fits TRBD1 or TRBD2 (6 bases each). The germline CDR1 and CDR2 sequences are SGHRS and YFSETQ. Trimming removed 4 bases from V and 4 bases from J, with 15 bases in between. This CDR3 comprises 14 residues. This CDR3 reads CASSLVGGGYEQYF. In nucleotides, the CDR3 is TGCGCCAGCAGCCTGGTGGGGGGCGGATACGAGCAGTACTTC.

The J gene is TRBJ1-5, the V gene TRBV2, with a weak D call TRBD1 (5 bases). V was cut by 6 bases and J by 3 bases, with 12 bases left in between. The CDR3 extends over 14 amino acids. Germline CDR1 SNHLY, CDR2 FYNNEI. CDR3 region: CASSGTPANQPQHF. CDR3 coding DNA: TGTGCCAGCAGCGGGACTCCAGCCAATCAGCCCCAGCATTTT.

J is TRBJ1-1 and V is TRBV13; no definite D call. The CDR3 runs 12 residues. Germline V CDR1 and CDR2: PRHDT, FYEKMQ (reference sequence). V was shortened by 4 bases and J by 6 bases, with 9 bases between the two germline ends. DNA for the CDR3: TGTGCCAGCAGCTCCTGGACCGCTGAAGCTTTCTTT. This gives the protein CASSSWTAEAFF. The full variable domain, in which reference TRBV13 and TRBJ1-1 provide the parts outside the CDR3, is AAGVIQSPRHLIKEKRETATLKCYPIPRHDTVYWYQQGPGQDPQFLISFYEKMQSDKGSIPDRFSAQQFSDYHSELNMSSLELGDSALYFCASSSWTAEAFFGQGTRLTVV.

The chain combines TRBV5-1 with TRBJ2-7, with 9 bases fitting TRBD1. Germline loops: CDR1 SGHRS, CDR2 YFSETQ. Unmatched junction bases numbered 5, after V lost 0 bases and J lost 4 bases. This CDR3 has 15 amino acids. CDR3 region: CASSLEMGQGYEQYF. The CDR3 DNA is TGCGCCAGCAGCTTGGAGATGGGACAGGGTTACGAGCAGTACTTC.

This clone was seen a single time. The J gene is TRBJ2-5, the V gene TRBV5-6; 7 nucleotides agree with TRBD2. The J call may be mistaken, given a closer DNA end match to TRBJ2-7. Germline CDR1 SGHDT, CDR2 YYEEEE. The CDR3 length is 14 residues. The CDR3 DNA reads as TGTGCCAGCAGCACCGGACTAGTAGCGATCGAGCAGTACTTC. Translating it yields CASSTGLVAIEQYF.

The chain links TRBV7-6 to TRBJ2-2; D gene unclear. This CDR3 region has 12 residues. V lost 2 bases and J lost 6, with 4 bases in between. Germline assignment: CDR1 SGHVS and CDR2 FNYEAQ. The CDR3 sequence: CASSLPPGELFF. CDR3 coding DNA: TGTGCCAGCAGCTTACCGCCCGGGGAGCTGTTTTTT.

Comment on this clone: A junction boundary mismatches the germline segment, possibly from a read error. Other DNA sequences in the same sample also yield this CDR3. J is TRBJ1-2 and V is TRBV11-2; D unclear. The CDR3 loop spans 15 amino acids. Germline V gene lookup returns CDR1 SGHAT and CDR2 FQNNGV. The CDR3 loop is CASSLGRLANYGYTF. In DNA form, the CDR3 reads TGTGCCAGCAGCTTAGGCAGGTTAGCTAACTATGGCTACACTTTC.

J is TRBJ2-7 and V is TRBV5-1; D is perhaps TRBD1 or TRBD2 (5 bases each). Germline V gene data show CDR1 as SGHRS and CDR2 as YFSETQ. The CDR3 is 16 residues long. V shed 0 bases and J shed 0 bases, with 13 bases lying between them. The CDR3 spells CASSLARERGSYEQYF. The CDR3 nucleotides read TGCGCCAGCAGCTTGGCCCGGGAAAGGGGCTCCTACGAGCAGTACTTC. The variable domain in full, with the rest retrieved from reference TRBV5-1 and TRBJ2-7, is KAGVTQTPRYLIKTRGQQVTLSCSPISGHRSVSWYQQTPGQGLQFLFEYFSETQRNKGNFPGRFSGRQFSNSRSEMNVSTLELGDSALYLCASSLARERGSYEQYFGPGTRLTVT.

The chain links TRBV29-1 to TRBJ2-3, with 10 bases lining up with TRBD1. Trimming removed 7 bases from V and 6 bases from J; junction bases left unmatched: 10. The CDR3 sequence is 14 residues long. Looked up from germline, CDR1 is SQVTM and CDR2 is ANQGSEA. In DNA form, the CDR3 reads TGCAGCGCCATAGACGGGACAGGGGACGATACGCAGTATTTT. Translated, it gives CSAIDGTGDDTQYF.

The chain couples TRBV19 to TRBJ2-7; 11 positions match TRBD2. The CDR3 is 15 amino acids. CDR1 is LNHDA, CDR2 SQIVND, per germline (reference sequence). V was pared by 5 bases and J by 0 bases, with 3 bases of the junction left unmatched. In DNA, the CDR3 is TGTGCCAGTAGTTATACTAGCGGGAGCTCCTACGAGCAGTACTTC. Amino acid sequence: CASSYTSGSSYEQYF.

The V and J genes are TRBV29-1 and TRBJ2-7; D unclear. The CDR3 spans 10 residues. The germline CDR1 and CDR2 sequences are SQVTM and ANQGSEA. V lost 4 bases and J lost 2, with 3 bases in between. In DNA form, the CDR3 reads TGCAGCGTTGTTGCCTACGAGCAGTACTTC. It is translated as CSVVAYEQYF.

J is TRBJ2-7 and V is TRBV10-3; D call uncertain. CDR1 and CDR2 (germline): ENHRY, SYGVKD. Trimming removed 4 bases at V and 0 bases at J, with 13 bases between. The CDR3 consists of 15 residues. The CDR3 DNA sequence: TGTGCCATCAGTGCGACCCAAGGAGTCTCCTACGAGCAGTACTTC. Residues: CAISATQGVSYEQYF.

For the CDR3, the DNA is TGTGCCAGCAGTGAAGGGGGGCGCGGAGAAAAACTGTTTTTT. This sequence encodes CASSEGGRGEKLFF. The J gene is TRBJ1-4, the V gene TRBV25-1, with D possibly being TRBD1 (6 bases). The length of the CDR3 is 14 residues. Germline V gives CDR1 MGHDK, CDR2 SYGVNS. The germline V and J ends were trimmed by 2 bases and 8 bases, with 12 bases remaining between them.

This chain connects TRBV27 to TRBJ2-7; D could derive from TRBD1 or TRBD2 (5 bases each). V lost 3 bases, J lost 2 bases, and 14 bases lay in between. Germline assignment: CDR1 MNHEY and CDR2 SMNVEV (reference sequence). The CDR3 loop spans 15 amino acids. The CDR3 spells CASSFGVGEAYEQYF. For the CDR3, the DNA is TGTGCCAGCAGTTTCGGCGTGGGGGAAGCCTACGAGCAGTACTTC.

The CDR3, as DNA: TGTGCCATTCAAGGGCCTAGCGGGAGGGATAATGAGCAGTTCTTC. Translated, it gives CAIQGPSGRDNEQFF. The chain carries TRBV11-1 and TRBJ2-1, with 12 positions matching TRBD2. Germline lookup yields CDR1 SGHAT and CDR2 FQDESV (reference sequence). There are 15 residues in the CDR3. Trimming at V came to 10 bases and at J to 7 bases, leaving 11 bases not matched to a gene.

The chain links TRBV28 to TRBJ2-1; TRBD2 matches at 11 bases. The V and J ends lost 5 bases and 8 bases, in that order; junction bases with no gene match: 8. The CDR3 consists of 15 residues. Germline loops: CDR1 MDHEN, CDR2 SYDVKM. The CDR3 here is CASSPLAGEGDEQFF. CDR3 sequence (DNA): TGTGCCAGCAGTCCACTAGCGGGAGAGGGCGATGAGCAGTTCTTC.

This sequence joins TRBV7-9 and TRBJ2-7; D not certain. V was clipped by 1 base and J by 2 bases, with 6 bases between them. The CDR3 runs to 13 residues. Per the germline V gene, CDR1 is SEHNR and CDR2 is FQNEAQ (reference sequence). The CDR3 region is CASSLDQAYEQYF. In DNA form, the CDR3 reads TGTGCCAGCAGCTTAGACCAAGCCTACGAGCAGTACTTC.

CDR3 DNA: TGTGCCAGCAAACTGGGGATGGACTATGGCTACACCTTC. This codes for CASKLGMDYGYTF. V is TRBV27 and J is TRBJ1-2, with D hard to call. There are 13 residues in the CDR3. V was clipped by 7 bases and J by 3 bases, with 12 bases between them. The germline gives CDR1 MNHEY, CDR2 SMNVEV (reference sequence).

The chain employs TRBV6-5 and TRBJ2-1; D gene ambiguous. CDR3 length equals 13 residues. Per the germline V gene, CDR1 is MNHEY and CDR2 is SVGAGI. V shed 5 bases and J shed 4 bases, with 9 bases lying between them. The CDR3 sequence: CASSPQVYNEQFF. CDR3 sequence (DNA): TGTGCCAGCAGTCCCCAGGTATACAATGAGCAGTTCTTC.

This chain connects TRBV27 to TRBJ2-7, with D tentatively TRBD2 (5 bases). The CDR3 is made up of 13 amino acids. Trimming removed 5 bases from V and 2 bases from J, with 10 bases in between. From germline, CDR1 is MNHEY and CDR2 SMNVEV (reference sequence). DNA for the CDR3: TGTGCCAGCAGTCCGGACTTCGCCTACGAGCAGTACTTC. It translates to CASSPDFAYEQYF.

V gene TRBV28 combines with J gene TRBJ2-7; TRBD1 agrees at 7 bases. The V gene end was trimmed by 5 bases and the J gene end by 0 bases; junction bases not matched to a gene: 4. CDR3 size: 14 residues. The germline V gene encodes CDR1 MDHEN and CDR2 SYDVKM. DNA for the CDR3: TGTGCCAGCAGTCCGGCAGGGGGCTCCTACGAGCAGTACTTC. It translates to CASSPAGGSYEQYF.

This chain links TRBV9 with TRBJ2-3, with 8 bases aligning to TRBD2. The junction had 8 bases not matched to a gene; V was cut back by 3 bases and J by 5 bases. The CDR3 has 15 amino acids. The germline CDR1 and CDR2 sequences are SGDLS and YYNGEE. In DNA, the CDR3 is TGTGCCAGCAGCGCATCCGGGACTAGTGAAGATACGCAGTATTTT. It is translated as CASSASGTSEDTQYF.

The chain couples TRBV27 to TRBJ2-1; D is undetermined. V was cut by 0 bases and J by 8 bases, with 14 bases left in between. Germline-derived CDR1 and CDR2 are MNHEY and SMNVEV (reference sequence). CDR3 length equals 15 residues. The CDR3 coding sequence is TGTGCCAGCAGTTTATCGTGGCGGTTGGTATATGAGCAGTTCTTC. Its translation is CASSLSWRLVYEQFF.

Comments on this clone: At one end, the junction sequence differs from germline, possibly due to a read error. The gene calls are TRBV5-1 and TRBJ1-1; a weak D match, TRBD1 (5 bases). CDR1 and CDR2 from the germline V gene are SGHRS and YFSETQ. The CDR3 runs 13 residues. The CDR3 coding sequence is TGTGCCAGCAGCTGGGAAAGGGGCCCTGAAGCTTTCTTT. This codes for CASSWERGPEAFF.